Sequencing of this T cell receptor beta chain was carried out in a study of CD8+ T cells in alopecia areata. The wider study: The percentage of affected scalp area served as the score of severity for treated patients. Study-wide results and caveats: Affected lesional scalp, above all in alopecia totalis/universalis, was more clonal than normal scalp. In scalp and blood during tofacitinib, many expanded lesional clones persisted.

Investigators isolated RNA and reverse transcribed it into cDNA to act as the sequencing template. Using immunoSEQ multiplex PCR, the repertoire was profiled, and TCRdb retains in-frame clones only, with some absent. The data contain roughly 280,000 clones, over 45% of them seen just once; the ten biggest clones take up about 0.88%. Described treatment: oral pan-JAK inhibitor, 5-10 mg twice daily. It was from PBMCs that CD4+ and CD8+ T cells were sorted. Comments on this clone: Its specificity is not known.

V was trimmed by 8 bases and J by 7 bases, leaving 11 bases between them. This CDR3 has 11 amino acids. Per germline, CDR1 MGHDK and CDR2 SYGVNS. The TCR was taken from a human donor with alopecia areata. The source was CD4+ T cells sorted from blood, collected around week 54, from a patient treated with tofacitinib. This chain connects TRBV25-1 to TRBJ1-2; weak D call: TRBD1 (6 bases). The CDR3 nucleotides read TGTGCCAGCGCAACAGGGTCTGGCTACACCTTC. Residues: CASATGSGYTF.